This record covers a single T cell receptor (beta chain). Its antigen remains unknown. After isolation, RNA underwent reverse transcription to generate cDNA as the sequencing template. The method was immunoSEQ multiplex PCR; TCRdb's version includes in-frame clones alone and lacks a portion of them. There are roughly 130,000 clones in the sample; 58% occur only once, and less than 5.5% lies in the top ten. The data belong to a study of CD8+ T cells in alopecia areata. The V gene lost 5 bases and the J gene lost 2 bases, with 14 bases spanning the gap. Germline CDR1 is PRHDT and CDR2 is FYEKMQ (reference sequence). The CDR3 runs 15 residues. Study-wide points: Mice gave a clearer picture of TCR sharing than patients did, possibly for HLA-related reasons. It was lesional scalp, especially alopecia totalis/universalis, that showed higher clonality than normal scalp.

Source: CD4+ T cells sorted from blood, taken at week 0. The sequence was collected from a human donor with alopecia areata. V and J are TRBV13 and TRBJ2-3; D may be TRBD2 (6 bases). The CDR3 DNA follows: TGTGCCAGCAGCCCCAAGTGGGAGGTCACAGATACGCAGTATTTT. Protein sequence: CASSPKWEVTDTQYF.